This T cell receptor (beta chain) was retrieved from a study of T cell responses to AZD1222 COVID-19 vaccine. TCRdb's table, derived via immunoSEQ multiplex PCR, lists solely in-frame clones and lacks some. The sample records 95,000 to 150,000 clones, 80% to 90% being singletons. To note about this clone: Its target is not known.

Points from the study as a whole: Unmutated variant regions are reportedly the target of nearly half of TCRs that are spike-specific. Donors were chiefly white British, with a greater number of females, and clonal diversity was perhaps underestimated. Rises in breadth and depth of Spike-specific TCRs came after two AZD1222 doses.

This CDR3 spans 14 amino acids. Germline V gene lookup returns CDR1 SGHRS and CDR2 YFSETQ. Trimming took 0 bases from V and 3 from J, leaving 8 bases between them. The chain links TRBV5-1 to TRBJ2-3; D is possibly TRBD2 (6 bases). The input for sequencing was peripheral blood, taken on day 0 of AZD1222 vaccination. This TCR came from an adult in good health. The CDR3 nucleotides read TGCGCCAGCAGCTTGGCGACTAGTACAGATACGCAGTATTTT. Translation: CASSLATSTDTQYF.